Here is one T cell receptor (beta chain) with its context. The CDR3 spans 12 residues. Libraries were prepared by immunoSEQ multiplex PCR; TCRdb keeps only in-frame clonotypes and omits some of them. The table shows 2 million to 3 million clones, with roughly 93% occurring only once. This record comes from a study of shared clonotypes between healthy human individuals. This TCR derives from a man in his late teens or twenties in good health. Some clones in this sample may be carry-over from other donors' samples. The rearrangement joins TRBV12-2 to TRBJ2-7; TRBD1, the D gene given by the table, was not confirmed from the DNA. TRBV12-2 has pseudogene status. Specimen: naive CD4+ T cells from PBMCs. The subset is: CD45RA+ positively selected. Here the CDR3 reads CASRRGHYEQYF. CDR3 DNA: TGTGCAAGTCGTAGGGGTCACTACGAGCAGTACTTC.